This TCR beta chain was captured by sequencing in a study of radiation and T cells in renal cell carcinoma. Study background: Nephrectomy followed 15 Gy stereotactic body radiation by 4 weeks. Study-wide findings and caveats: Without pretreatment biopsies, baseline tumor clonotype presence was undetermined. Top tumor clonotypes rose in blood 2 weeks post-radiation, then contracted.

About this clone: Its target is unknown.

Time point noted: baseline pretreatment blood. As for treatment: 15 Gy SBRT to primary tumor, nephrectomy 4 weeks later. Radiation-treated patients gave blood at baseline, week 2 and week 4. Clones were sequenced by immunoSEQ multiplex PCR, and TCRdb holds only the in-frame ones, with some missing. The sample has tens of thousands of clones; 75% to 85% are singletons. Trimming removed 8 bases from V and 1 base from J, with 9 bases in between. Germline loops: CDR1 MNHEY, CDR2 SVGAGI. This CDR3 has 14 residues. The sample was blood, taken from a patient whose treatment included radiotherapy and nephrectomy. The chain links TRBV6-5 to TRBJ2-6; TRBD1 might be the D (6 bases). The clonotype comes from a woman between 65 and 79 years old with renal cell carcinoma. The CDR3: CASQTGSGANVLTF. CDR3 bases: TGTGCCAGCCAAACAGGGTCTGGGGCCAACGTCCTGACTTTC.